One sample yielded the 21 T cell receptor beta chains listed below, sequenced in a study of siplizumab effects on memory and regulatory T cells. The table came from immunoSEQ multiplex PCR; TCRdb's copy has only in-frame clones and leaves some out. The data show roughly 100,000 clones, 96% seen once. Sample: naive CD4+ T cells sorted from blood. These receptors came from a human donor in good health.

This clone showed up just once. The chain links TRBV12-2 to TRBJ2-5; the table's D call TRBD2 went unverified against the DNA. TRBV12-2 is classified as a pseudogene. The CDR3 contains 18 residues. CDR3 sequence (DNA): TGTGCAAGTCGTTTGGCGGCGGGGGAAGACTTTCCGGAGGAGACCCAGTACTTC. Encoded protein: CASRLAAGEDFPEETQYF.

V gene TRBV4-1 combines with J gene TRBJ2-7, with D uncertain. The CDR3 runs 14 residues. Germline values: CDR1 MGHRA, CDR2 YSYEKL. V lost 4 bases to trimming and J lost 0 bases, with 10 bases between them. The CDR3 DNA reads TGCGCCAGCAGCCCCCAGGTCAGCTCCTACGAGCAGTACTTC. Protein: CASSPQVSSYEQYF.

The chain is built from TRBV28 and TRBJ2-7; D remains unclear. Looked up from germline, CDR1 is MDHEN and CDR2 is SYDVKM. The V end lost 5 bases, the J end lost 1 base, and 15 bases lay between the germline ends. The CDR3 loop spans 15 amino acids. CDR3 loop: CASSTRALRSYEQYF. As DNA, the CDR3 is TGTGCCAGCAGTACCCGGGCCTTGAGGTCCTACGAGCAGTACTTC.

This chain connects TRBV4-3 to TRBJ2-4; D is tentatively TRBD1 or TRBD2 (5 bases each). Trimming took off 3 bases at V and 6 bases at J, with 12 bases between the two ends. Germline-derived CDR1 and CDR2 are LGHNA and YSLEER. The CDR3 is 14 amino acids. CDR3 in amino acids: CASSHSSGTNIQYF. CDR3 nucleotide sequence: TGCGCCAGCAGCCATTCGTCAGGGACAAACATTCAGTACTTC.

The chain employs TRBV19 and TRBJ1-2; D uncertain. Per germline, CDR1 LNHDA and CDR2 SQIVND (reference sequence). This CDR3 is 15 amino acids long. Trimming cost V 0 bases and J 5 bases, with 13 bases left between them. This CDR3 reads CASSIDRPVRYGYTF. CDR3 bases: TGTGCCAGTAGTATAGACCGGCCCGTTAGGTATGGCTACACCTTC.

The V gene is TRBV10-1, the J gene TRBJ1-2, with 9 bases that match TRBD1. The CDR3 loop spans 14 amino acids. Germline V gene lookup returns CDR1 WNHNN and CDR2 SYGVQD (reference sequence). Unmatched junction bases numbered 7, after V lost 6 bases and J lost 5 bases. The CDR3 DNA reads TGCGCCAGCAGGTCTGGGACAGGGAGTTATGGCTACACCTTC. Translated, it gives CASRSGTGSYGYTF.

This chain links TRBV10-3 with TRBJ2-3, with D hard to call. The CDR3 has 13 residues. Germline V gives CDR1 ENHRY, CDR2 SYGVKD. Trimming took 2 bases from V and 4 from J, leaving 7 bases between them. The CDR3 protein is CAISEPPPDTQYF. CDR3 in DNA: TGTGCCATCAGTGAGCCCCCTCCAGATACGCAGTATTTT.

The gene calls are TRBV5-1 and TRBJ2-1; 13 nucleotides match TRBD2. V trimming: 6 bases; J trimming: 9 bases; junction bases outside the gene matches: 9. Germline V gene lookup returns CDR1 SGHRS and CDR2 YFSETQ. The CDR3 spans 15 residues. CDR3 amino acids: CASILLAGGLGEQFF. Written as DNA, the CDR3 is TGCGCCAGCATCCTACTAGCGGGGGGGCTCGGTGAGCAGTTCTTC. Full variable domain (remainder filled in from reference TRBV5-1 and TRBJ2-1): KAGVTQTPRYLIKTRGQQVTLSCSPISGHRSVSWYQQTPGQGLQFLFEYFSETQRNKGNFPGRFSGRQFSNSRSEMNVSTLELGDSALYLCASILLAGGLGEQFFGPGTRLTVL.

The chain carries TRBV21-1 and TRBJ1-5. TRBV21-1 is noted as a pseudogene. The CDR3 is 14 residues long. CDR3 residues: CASSPGCRNQPQHF. Written as DNA, the CDR3 is TGTGCCAGCAGCCCGGGTTGTCGGAATCAGCCCCAGCATTTT.

This chain connects TRBV2 to TRBJ2-3; 8 nucleotides agree with TRBD1. There are 14 residues in the CDR3. Germline assignment: CDR1 SNHLY and CDR2 FYNNEI. V was clipped by 3 bases and J by 3 bases; unmatched bases: 2. CDR3 coding DNA: TGTGCCAGCAGTGAGCAGGGGGCGACAGATACGCAGTATTTT. Its translation is CASSEQGATDTQYF.

The rearrangement links TRBV5-1 to TRBJ2-7; 9 bases agree with TRBD1. The CDR3 sequence is 15 residues long. Germline CDR1 reads SGHRS; CDR2 reads YFSETQ. V lost 3 bases, J lost 2 bases, and 6 bases stayed unmatched. The CDR3 coding sequence is TGCGCCAGCAGCTCGACAGGGGGTTTCACCTACGAGCAGTACTTC. It translates to CASSSTGGFTYEQYF.

The V call is TRBV7-9, the J call TRBJ1-1; 8 positions agree with TRBD1. Germline V gene sequence: CDR1 SEHNR, CDR2 FQNEAQ (reference sequence). V shed 5 bases and J 3 bases; nucleotides not matched to a gene: 8. The CDR3 is 15 residues long. The DNA of the CDR3 is TGTGCCAGCAGCGCACGCACAGGGGGGGACACTGAAGCTTTCTTT. Its translation is CASSARTGGDTEAFF.

The chain joins TRBV27 to TRBJ2-1, with 8 bases identical to TRBD2. Losses at the gene ends were 1 base for V and 7 bases for J; bases not matched to a gene: 9. This CDR3 is built from 16 residues. The V gene's germline CDR1 is MNHEY and CDR2 SMNVEV (reference sequence). The CDR3 is CASSLFGGGRVNEQFF. For the CDR3, the DNA is TGTGCCAGCAGTTTATTCGGCGGGGGGCGAGTAAATGAGCAGTTCTTC.

The chain joins TRBV13 to TRBJ1-3; D remains ambiguous. From germline, CDR1 is PRHDT and CDR2 FYEKMQ (reference sequence). Trimming left V 5 bases short and J 0 bases short, with 14 bases between. The CDR3 loop spans 16 amino acids. CDR3 nucleotide sequence: TGTGCCAGCAGCCGGAAACCTACCAGCTCTGGAAACACCATATATTTT. It encodes CASSRKPTSSGNTIYF.

The rearrangement joins TRBV5-6 to TRBJ2-1; D call uncertain. The CDR3 contains 13 residues. CDR1 and CDR2 from the germline V gene are SGHDT and YYEEEE. With 0 bases removed from V and 9 bases from J, the gap between germline ends came to 10 bases. CDR3 in DNA: TGTGCCAGCAGCTTGGCCTTGGGAACTGAGCAGTTCTTC. It encodes CASSLALGTEQFF.

The V and J genes are TRBV7-3 and TRBJ2-5, with 8 positions matching TRBD1. V shed 5 bases, J shed 4 bases, and the junction held 9 bases outside the gene matches. CDR3 length: 15 residues. Germline V gene sequence: CDR1 SGHTA, CDR2 FQGTGA. This CDR3 reads CASSLRVGQGETQYF. The CDR3 DNA reads as TGTGCCAGCAGCCTAAGGGTCGGACAGGGAGAGACCCAGTACTTC.

The V call is TRBV19, the J call TRBJ2-3; 8 nucleotides align to TRBD1. The CDR3 has 16 residues. The ends lost 3 bases at V and 6 bases at J; junction bases unmatched: 11. Germline values: CDR1 LNHDA, CDR2 SQIVND (reference sequence). CDR3 DNA sequence: TGTGCCAGTAGTATCGGACAGGGACCTGGGGTGGATACGCAGTATTTT. Protein product: CASSIGQGPGVDTQYF.

The chain links TRBV28 to TRBJ1-4, with D unresolved. CDR1 is MDHEN, CDR2 SYDVKM, per germline. CDR3 length: 11 amino acids. V lost 2 bases and J 7 bases, leaving 2 bases between the germline ends. CDR3 in amino acids: CASSLGEKLFF. The DNA for the CDR3 is TGTGCCAGCAGTTTAGGTGAAAAACTGTTTTTT.

The count of this clone is one. J is TRBJ2-3 and V is TRBV4-1; 10 nucleotides agree with TRBD2. The CDR3 is 16 residues long. Germline V gene data show CDR1 as MGHRA and CDR2 as YSYEKL. V trimming: 2 bases; J trimming: 1 base; junction bases outside the gene matches: 3. CDR3 sequence (DNA): TGCGCCAGCAGCCAACAAAGCGGGGGGGGCACAGATACGCAGTATTTT. It specifies CASSQQSGGGTDTQYF.

The V call is TRBV19, the J call TRBJ1-5; no reliable D call. The germline gives CDR1 LNHDA, CDR2 SQIVND (reference sequence). The CDR3 consists of 14 residues. Trimming left V 9 bases short and J 3 bases short, with 15 bases between. Written as DNA, the CDR3 is TGTGCCAGCAGGAGGACGGGTAACAATCAGCCCCAGCATTTT. Translation: CASRRTGNNQPQHF.

The rearrangement links TRBV18 to TRBJ2-3; D tentatively fits TRBD1 or TRBD2 (5 bases each). The germline V and J ends were trimmed by 8 bases and 2 bases, with 14 bases remaining between them. Germline V gives CDR1 KGHSH, CDR2 LQKENI. The CDR3 covers 14 residues. The CDR3: CASTRDRNTDTQYF. CDR3 bases: TGTGCCAGCACACGGGACCGTAACACAGATACGCAGTATTTT.